A selection of T cell receptor beta chains follows, all from one sample in a study of T cell responses to AZD1222 COVID-19 vaccine. Measured with immunoSEQ multiplex PCR; TCRdb has only the in-frame clones, and not every one. The table records 130,000 to 150,000 clones, approximately 90% of them present only once. The specimen comprised peripheral blood, sampled on day 0 of AZD1222 vaccination. These receptor sequences come from an adult in good health. The CDR3 runs from the conserved cysteine through the conserved F or W. D genes are given only for firm matches. For some rows the clone size is stated as once, few or many, or as a class when expanded; others skip it.

TRBV6-6	-	16	TRBJ1-2	-	TGTGCCAGCAGTTACCCCCCTAGTTCGGGGAGGGACGGCTACACCTTC	CASSYPPSSGRDGYTF
TRBV30	-	12	TRBJ1-5	-	TGTGCCTGGAGTCCTTCGTGGGGGCCCCAGCATTTT	CAWSPSWGPQHF
TRBV10-2	-	11	TRBJ1-1	-	TGCGCCAGCAGTGCTCTGAATGAAGCTTTCTTT	CASSALNEAFF
TRBV30	-	12	TRBJ2-7	-	TGTGCCTGGAGTGTCACGAACTACGAGCAGTACTTC	CAWSVTNYEQYF
TRBV12-3/TRBV12-4	-	13	TRBJ2-7	-	TGTGCCAGCAGTTTAGCGGGGGCTAGTGAGCAGTACTTC	CASSLAGASEQYF
TRBV5-4	-	14	TRBJ2-2	-	TGTGCCAGCAGCTCAGGACGGGACACCGGGGAGCTGTTTTTT	CASSSGRDTGELFF
TRBV7-9	-	18	TRBJ1-6	-	TGTGCCAGCAGCCTAAAGTCAGGAGCAAGCTCCTATAATTCACCCCTCCACTTT	CASSLKSGASSYNSPLHF
TRBV3-1/TRBV3-2	-	14	TRBJ2-1	TRBD2	TGTGCCAGCAGCCTCCAGCGGGGGGGCCAGGAGCAGTTCTTC	CASSLQRGGQEQFF
TRBV18	-	15	TRBJ1-3	-	TGTGCCAGCTCACCACCCCCCGATCCTGGAAACACCATATATTTT	CASSPPPDPGNTIYF
TRBV9	-	15	TRBJ1-2	TRBD1	TGTGCCAGCAGCGGCCGGGACAGGGGAATCGATGGCTACACCTTC	CASSGRDRGIDGYTF
TRBV2	-	15	TRBJ2-1	-	TGTGCCAGGCGTGTAGCTGGGGGGGCAGGGACTGAGCAGTTCTTC	CARRVAGGAGTEQFF
TRBV3-1/TRBV3-2	-	14	TRBJ1-1	TRBD1	TGTGCCAGCAGTTGGGACAGGGGAGGCACTGAAGCTTTCTTT	CASSWDRGGTEAFF
TRBV25-1	few	14	TRBJ2-2	-	TGTGCCAGCAGTATTAACCCCGACACCGGGGAGCTGTTTTTT	CASSINPDTGELFF
TRBV6-5	-	12	TRBJ1-2	-	TGTGCCAGCTCCAATAGACTGTATGGCTACACCTTC	CASSNRLYGYTF
TRBV5-5	-	17	TRBJ1-6	-	TGTGCCAGCAGCTTGGAGGTACGAGGGGCCGGGAATTCACCCCTCCACTTT	CASSLEVRGAGNSPLHF
TRBV19	-	15	TRBJ1-1	-	TGTGCCAGTAGTCTCCACAGGGATGCGGGCACTGAAGCTTTCTTT	CASSLHRDAGTEAFF
TRBV28	-	12	TRBJ1-1	-	TGTGCCAGCAGTTTACCGAACACTGAAGCTTTCTTT	CASSLPNTEAFF
TRBV5-4	-	13	TRBJ2-2	-	TGTGCCAGCAGCTCTCAAACGACCGGGGAGCTGTTTTTT	CASSSQTTGELFF
TRBV11-1	once	12	TRBJ1-6	TRBD1	TGTGCCAGCAGCTTACAGGACAGGGCCCTCCACTTT	CASSLQDRALHF
TRBV6-2/TRBV6-3	few	15	TRBJ1-2	-	TGTGCCAGCAGTTACTCTTGGACAGACCAAGGTGGCTACACCTTC	CASSYSWTDQGGYTF
TRBV5-1	-	17	TRBJ2-5	TRBD2	TGCGCCAGCAGCTTGGGATTAGCGGGGGGGTTACAAGAGACCCAGTACTTC	CASSLGLAGGLQETQYF
TRBV7-2	-	15	TRBJ2-7	TRBD2	TGTGCCAGCAGCCCCGCTAGCGGGGGGGCCTACGAGCAGTACTTC	CASSPASGGAYEQYF
TRBV2	-	15	TRBJ1-1	TRBD1	TGTGCCAGCAGTGTAGAATCGGGACAGGTAAATGAAGCTTTCTTT	CASSVESGQVNEAFF
TRBV7-9	-	16	TRBJ1-6	TRBD1	TGTGCCAGCAGCCAAGGACAGGGGTTCTATAATTCACCCCTCCACTTT	CASSQGQGFYNSPLHF
TRBV20-1	-	10	TRBJ1-2	-	TGCAGTGCACGGCAGGTCGGCTACACCTTC	CSARQVGYTF
TRBV2	-	14	TRBJ1-6	-	TGTGCCAGCAGGGGCAGGGTTGCGAATTCACCCCTCCACTTT	CASRGRVANSPLHF
TRBV4-3	-	21	TRBJ1-4	TRBD1	TGCGCCAGCAGCCTAACCCTCTTCGACAGGGGAAGACGCGGGACTAATGAAAAACTGTTTTTT	CASSLTLFDRGRRGTNEKLFF
TRBV5-1	-	15	TRBJ1-1	-	TGCGCCAGCAGCGTGGGATTTGGCACGAGTTCAGCAGCTTTCTTT	CASSVGFGTSSAAFF
TRBV5-1	-	14	TRBJ1-1	TRBD1	TGCGCCAGCAGCGGTACCGGGACAGCTTTTGAAGCTTTCTTT	CASSGTGTAFEAFF
TRBV6-1	-	13	TRBJ1-1	TRBD1	TGTGCCAGCAGTGAGGTTTACAGGGGGGGGGCTTTCTTT	CASSEVYRGGAFF
TRBV7-2	-	15	TRBJ1-6	-	TGTGCCAGCAGCTTAGTCCAGGCTTATAATTCACCCCTCCACTTT	CASSLVQAYNSPLHF
TRBV2	-	14	TRBJ1-1	-	TGTGCCAGCACTTACATCACCTCGAACACTGAAGCTTTCTTT	CASTYITSNTEAFF
TRBV6-6	-	13	TRBJ1-5	-	TGTGCCAGCAGTTACTCGGGAGATCAGCCCCAGCATTTT	CASSYSGDQPQHF
TRBV9	-	18	TRBJ2-1	TRBD2	TGTGCCAGCAGCGTAGCCTCCACGCGGGGGACCAGTACAAATGAGCAGTTCTTC	CASSVASTRGTSTNEQFF
TRBV18	once	15	TRBJ1-2	-	TGTGCCAGCTCACCCAGGGTTCTATTAGACTATGGCTACACCTTC	CASSPRVLLDYGYTF
TRBV7-8	-	14	TRBJ2-3	-	TGTGCCAGCAGCTTAGCCCAATCTTTAGATACGCAGTATTTT	CASSLAQSLDTQYF
TRBV13	-	14	TRBJ1-2	TRBD1	TGTGCCAGCAGCTTAGACACCGGGACAGGGGCCAAAATATTC	CASSLDTGTGAKIF
TRBV7-9	-	13	TRBJ1-1	-	TGTGCCAGCAGCTTAATGGGGGGCGCAAGAGCTTTCTTT	CASSLMGGARAFF
TRBV7-2	-	13	TRBJ1-1	TRBD1	TGTGCCAGCAGCTTCCGACAGGGGACTGAAGCTTTCTTT	CASSFRQGTEAFF
TRBV10-2	-	14	TRBJ2-3	-	TGCGCCAGCAGTGAGTCGAATTGGGATGATACGCAGTATTTT	CASSESNWDDTQYF
TRBV9	-	16	TRBJ1-2	-	TGTGCCAGCAGCGCTTCTCATGGGGGCAGGCACTATGGCTACACCTTC	CASSASHGGRHYGYTF
TRBV20-1	-	12	TRBJ2-3	-	TGCAGTGCTAGTCCGTATACAGATACGCAGTATTTT	CSASPYTDTQYF
TRBV2	few	16	TRBJ2-7	TRBD2	TGTGCCAGCAGTGCCACCGCCCCCGGGACGGGGGGTGAGCAGTACTTC	CASSATAPGTGGEQYF
TRBV7-2	once	14	TRBJ1-6	TRBD1	TGTGCCAGCAGCTTACAGGGGGTACGTTCACCCCTCCACTTT	CASSLQGVRSPLHF
TRBV7-8	few	16	TRBJ1-1	-	TGTGCCAGCAGCCCTAGACAGTCCATAGGCCACACTGAAGCTTTCTTT	CASSPRQSIGHTEAFF
TRBV27	-	15	TRBJ1-5	-	TGTGCCAGCAGGGACGTCCAGGGAGGGAACCAGCCCCAGCATTTT	CASRDVQGGNQPQHF
TRBV7-2	-	14	TRBJ1-2	-	TGTGCCAGCAGCCCAACCCCCCTTAACTATGGCTACACCTTC	CASSPTPLNYGYTF
TRBV30	-	12	TRBJ2-5	-	TGTGCCTGGAGTGTGCTGGGGGAGACCCAGTACTTC	CAWSVLGETQYF
TRBV27	-	19	TRBJ1-5	-	TGTGCCAGCAGTTTTTCACCGCTAGGTACGTTGGGGCAACATCAGCCCCAGCATTTT	CASSFSPLGTLGQHQPQHF
TRBV12-3/TRBV12-4	-	12	TRBJ1-1	-	TGTGCCAGCAGTCTCCGGGACACTGAAGCTTTCTTT	CASSLRDTEAFF
TRBV19	-	14	TRBJ1-3	-	TGTGCCAGTAGTAGGGCAGTCTCTGGAAACACCATATATTTT	CASSRAVSGNTIYF